This TCR beta chain was sequenced in a study of beta chain features in type 1 diabetes. This clone was picked up a small number of times. Its antigen is not identified. V was clipped by 3 bases and J by 6 bases, with 17 bases between them. CDR1 is MGHRA and CDR2 is YSYEKL in the germline V gene. The CDR3 loop spans 15 amino acids. The study reverse transcribed the entire isolated RNA, so it sequenced expressed TCRB transcripts. TCRdb's table, derived via immunoSEQ multiplex PCR, lists solely in-frame clones and lacks some. This sample has just under 150,000 clones; about 13% occur once, and the top ten carry roughly 1.4%. The study, taken as a whole, reports: Across all four CD4+ subsets, people with type 1 diabetes showed modestly shorter TCRB CDR3s.

Sample: central memory CD4+ T cells from blood. The genes are TRBV4-1 and TRBJ1-2, with D possibly matching TRBD1 (5 bases). The clonotype originates from a man aged 18-30 years with type 1 diabetes. The CDR3, as DNA: TGCGCCAGCAGCCAGACGACAGTACTTCTCAATGGCTACACCTTC. It encodes CASSQTTVLLNGYTF.